These 14 T cell receptor beta chains originate from one sample sequenced in a study of T cells after yellow fever vaccination. TCRdb ran MiXCR on the 5' RACE reads and lists one entry per CDR3 protein. This table holds some 300,000 distinct CDR3 sequences, less than 4.5% found once. This specimen was PBMCs, taken on the day of the yellow fever booster vaccination. These receptors were obtained from a man younger than 35 who received the YFV17D yellow fever vaccine.

This clonotype turned up a few times. The chain links TRBV6-5 to TRBJ2-3, with D uncertain. The CDR3 contains 15 residues. V dropped 0 bases and J dropped 2 bases, with 9 bases sitting between them. The germline V gene has CDR1 MNHEY and CDR2 SVGAGI. The CDR3 region has the DNA TGTGCCAGCAGTTACTCTCTACAGAACACAGATACGCAGTATTTT. It is translated as CASSYSLQNTDTQYF.

This clonotype was counted ten times or more. The CDR3 region is CASSLQDVGGYGYTF. The DNA of the CDR3 is TGCGCCAGCAGCTTGCAGGACGTCGGGGGATATGGCTACACCTTC. The V gene is TRBV5-1, the J gene TRBJ1-2, with D possibly matching TRBD1 (5 bases). Trimming pared 1 base from V and 5 bases from J, leaving 15 bases between. Germline assignment: CDR1 SGHRS and CDR2 YFSETQ. This CDR3 spans 15 amino acids. The whole variable domain, filled in from reference TRBV5-1 and TRBJ1-2, reads KAGVTQTPRYLIKTRGQQVTLSCSPISGHRSVSWYQQTPGQGLQFLFEYFSETQRNKGNFPGRFSGRQFSNSRSEMNVSTLELGDSALYLCASSLQDVGGYGYTFGSGTRLTVV.

This clonotype occurred a few times. The J gene is TRBJ2-4, the V gene TRBV4-3, with no clear D. The CDR3 sequence is 16 residues long. With 1 base removed from V and 6 bases from J, the gap between germline ends came to 16 bases. Germline V gene sequence: CDR1 LGHNA, CDR2 YSLEER. The CDR3 DNA sequence: TGCGCCAGCAGCCAAGGACCTGGGATTTTAGGAAACATTCAGTACTTC. This translates into CASSQGPGILGNIQYF.

The CDR3 loop is CASDRTQYF. The DNA for the CDR3 is TGTGCCAGTGACAGGACCCAGTACTTC. V usage is TRBV2 and J usage is TRBJ2-5; a weak D match, TRBD1 (5 bases). This CDR3 comprises 9 residues. V lost 9 bases and J lost 7, with 6 bases in between. Germline CDR1 reads SNHLY; CDR2 reads FYNNEI.

This clonotype turned up a few times. The V and J genes are TRBV7-2 and TRBJ2-1; 8 nucleotides line up with TRBD1. Trimming at V came to 5 bases and at J to 5 bases, leaving 11 bases not matched to a gene. This CDR3 has 16 residues. CDR1 is SGHTA and CDR2 is FQGNSA in the germline V gene. The CDR3 nucleotides are TGTGCCAGCAGCGCCGACGGACAGGGTTTCCACAATGAGCAGTTCTTC. Residues: CASSADGQGFHNEQFF.

This clonotype was observed at least ten times. The V gene is TRBV20-1, the J gene TRBJ2-6, with D uncertain. Trimming took 3 bases from V and 4 from J, leaving 13 bases between them. This CDR3 is built from 15 residues. Per germline, CDR1 DFQATT and CDR2 SNEGSKA (reference sequence). The CDR3 DNA follows: TGCAGTGCTAGTGGGGATAGCTCCGGGGCCAACGTCCTGACTTTC. Protein: CSASGDSSGANVLTF.

This clonotype came up many times. The chain combines TRBV6-2 or TRBV6-3 with TRBJ1-1, with D uncertain. The V end was cut by 5 bases, the J end by 7 bases, with 11 bases between. This CDR3 comprises 12 residues. Germline CDR1 MNHEY, CDR2 SVGEGT. CDR3 residues: CASSPWEGEAFF. For the CDR3, the DNA is TGTGCCAGCAGTCCCTGGGAAGGTGAAGCTTTCTTT.

This clonotype was picked up a small number of times. The chain's CDR3 is CASRVSGGHYNSPLHF. Written as DNA, the CDR3 is TGTGCCAGCAGAGTATCAGGGGGCCACTATAATTCACCCCTCCACTTT. V usage is TRBV27 and J usage is TRBJ1-6; 8 nucleotides line up with TRBD1. This CDR3 has 16 amino acids. Germline V gene lookup returns CDR1 MNHEY and CDR2 SMNVEV (reference sequence). Losses at the gene ends were 6 bases for V and 3 bases for J; bases not matched to a gene: 7.

This clonotype appeared many times. V is TRBV7-2 and J is TRBJ2-6, with a weak D call TRBD2 (6 bases). The CDR3 spans 18 residues. The germline V gene encodes CDR1 SGHTA and CDR2 FQGNSA. V lost 4 bases and J lost 2, with 18 bases in between. As DNA, the CDR3 is TGTGCCAGCAGCTCCCCCGCGGACCGCGGGGCTGGGGCCAACGTCCTGACTTTC. This sequence encodes CASSSPADRGAGANVLTF.

CDR3 nucleotide sequence: TGTGCCAGCAGCATAGTGGATAATTCACCCCTCCACTTT. It is translated as CASSIVDNSPLHF. The V gene is TRBV9, the J gene TRBJ1-6; D uncertain. The V gene lost 4 bases and the J gene lost 5 bases, with 7 bases spanning the gap. Germline V gives CDR1 SGDLS, CDR2 YYNGEE. The CDR3 totals 13 residues.

In its sample, this clonotype was seen a few times. The rearrangement joins TRBV24-1 to TRBJ2-1; a possible D gene is TRBD2 (6 bases). This CDR3 region has 12 residues. Looked up from germline, CDR1 is KGHDR and CDR2 is SFDVKD. Trimming pared 10 bases from V and 3 bases from J, leaving 9 bases between. The CDR3 DNA follows: TGTGCCACGGGACTGAACTACAATGAGCAGTTCTTC. This gives the protein CATGLNYNEQFF.

This clonotype was counted ten times or more. V usage is TRBV27 and J usage is TRBJ2-3, with D hard to call. The CDR3 sequence is 15 residues long. CDR1 and CDR2 from the germline V gene are MNHEY and SMNVEV (reference sequence). V was shortened by 5 bases and J by 0 bases, with 12 bases between the two germline ends. CDR3 loop: CASSTERTSTDTQYF. CDR3 DNA sequence: TGTGCCAGCAGTACGGAGAGAACTAGCACAGATACGCAGTATTTT.

In this sample, this clonotype turned up many times. This chain connects TRBV20-1 to TRBJ2-3; 11 nucleotides match TRBD2. CDR1 and CDR2 (germline): DFQATT, SNEGSKA (reference sequence). V lost 3 bases to trimming and J lost 5 bases; unmatched junction nucleotides: 7. This CDR3 is 15 amino acids long. This CDR3 reads CSARELAGGKDTQYF. DNA for the CDR3: TGCAGTGCTAGGGAATTAGCGGGGGGGAAAGATACGCAGTATTTT.

There are many counts of this clonotype. At one end, the junction sequence differs from germline, possibly due to a read error. The V and J genes are TRBV27 and TRBJ2-5; no reliable D call. CDR1 and CDR2 from the germline V gene are MNHEY and SMNVEV (reference sequence). This CDR3 has 14 amino acids. The CDR3 DNA follows: TGCGCCAGCAGCTTGAGGACGGCGCAAGAGACCCAGTACTTC. Translating gives CASSLRTAQETQYF.